The source of this T cell receptor beta chain is a study of CD8 T cells in ankylosing spondylitis. Via MiXCR, TCRdb re-called the 5' RACE reads, giving one row per CDR3 protein. The sample has approximately 550,000 distinct CDR3 sequences, 9.5% to 15% seen once. CDR3 size: 17 residues. Trimming removed 0 bases from V and 12 bases from J; junction bases left unmatched: 17. In germline, CDR1 is DFQATT, CDR2 SNEGSKA (reference sequence). For this clonotype: The target antigen is unknown.

Findings and limits, study-wide: The disease-linked clones had a CD8+ phenotype and low blood frequencies. Characteristic, it appeared, of ankylosing spondylitis blood was a TCR beta motif of roughly 8 highly homologous variants.

Source material: blood, either unsorted or a sorted T cell fraction (not recorded which). V and J are TRBV20-1 and TRBJ2-1; 10 nucleotides agree with TRBD2. The TCR originated in a male donor with ankylosing spondylitis. The CDR3, as DNA: TGCAGTGCTAGAGATCTCCCGGGACTAGCGTTTGGGAAGACGCAGTTCTTC. It translates to CSARDLPGLAFGKTQFF.